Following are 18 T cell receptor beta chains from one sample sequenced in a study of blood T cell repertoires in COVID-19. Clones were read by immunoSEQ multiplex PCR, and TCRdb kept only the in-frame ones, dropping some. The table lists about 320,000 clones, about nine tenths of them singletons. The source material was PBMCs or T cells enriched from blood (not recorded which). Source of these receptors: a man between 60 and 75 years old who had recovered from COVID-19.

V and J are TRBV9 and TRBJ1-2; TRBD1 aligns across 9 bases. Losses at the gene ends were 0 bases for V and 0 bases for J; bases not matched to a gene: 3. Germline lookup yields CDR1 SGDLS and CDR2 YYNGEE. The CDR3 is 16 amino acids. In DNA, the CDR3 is TGTGCCAGCAGCGTAGGGACAGGGGCTTCTAACTATGGCTACACCTTC. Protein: CASSVGTGASNYGYTF.

The CDR3 DNA follows: TGTGCCAGCAGCTTAGATCGGTCCAGGGGGCTGAGGACTGAAGCTTTCTTT. Protein: CASSLDRSRGLRTEAFF. The chain combines TRBV11-2 with TRBJ1-1, with 8 bases identical to TRBD1. The CDR3 runs 17 residues. Germline values: CDR1 SGHAT, CDR2 FQNNGV. J was trimmed by 5 bases and V by 0 bases; bases with no gene match: 11.

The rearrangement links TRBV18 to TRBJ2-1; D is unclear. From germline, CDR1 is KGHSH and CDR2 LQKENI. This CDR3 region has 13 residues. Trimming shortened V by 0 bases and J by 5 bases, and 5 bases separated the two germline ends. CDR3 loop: CASSPPRDNEQFF. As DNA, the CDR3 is TGTGCCAGCTCACCACCGAGAGACAATGAGCAGTTCTTC.

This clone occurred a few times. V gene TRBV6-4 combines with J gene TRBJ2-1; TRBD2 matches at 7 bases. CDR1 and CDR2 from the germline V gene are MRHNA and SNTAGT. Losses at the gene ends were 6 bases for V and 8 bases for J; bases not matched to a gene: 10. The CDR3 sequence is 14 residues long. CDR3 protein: CASSLGSGGDEQFF. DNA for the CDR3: TGTGCCAGCAGCTTGGGATCGGGGGGTGATGAGCAGTTCTTC.

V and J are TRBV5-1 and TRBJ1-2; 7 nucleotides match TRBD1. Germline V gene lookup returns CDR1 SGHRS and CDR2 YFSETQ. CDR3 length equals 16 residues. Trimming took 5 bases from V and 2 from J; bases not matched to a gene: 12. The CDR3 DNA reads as TGCGCCAGCAGAGCGTTTACGTTGACAGGGAACTATGGCTACACCTTC. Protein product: CASRAFTLTGNYGYTF.

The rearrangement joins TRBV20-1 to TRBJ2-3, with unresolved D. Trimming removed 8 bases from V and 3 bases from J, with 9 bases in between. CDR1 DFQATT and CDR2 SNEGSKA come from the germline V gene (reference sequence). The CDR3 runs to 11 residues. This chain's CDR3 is CSWVGTDTQYF. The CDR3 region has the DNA TGCAGTTGGGTCGGGACAGATACGCAGTATTTT.

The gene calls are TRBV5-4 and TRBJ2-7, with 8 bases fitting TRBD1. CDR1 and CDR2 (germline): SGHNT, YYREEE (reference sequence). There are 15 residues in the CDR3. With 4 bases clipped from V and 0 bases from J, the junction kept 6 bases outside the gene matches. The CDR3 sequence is CASSQDRAFSYEQYF. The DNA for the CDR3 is TGTGCCAGCAGCCAGGACAGGGCCTTCTCCTACGAGCAGTACTTC.

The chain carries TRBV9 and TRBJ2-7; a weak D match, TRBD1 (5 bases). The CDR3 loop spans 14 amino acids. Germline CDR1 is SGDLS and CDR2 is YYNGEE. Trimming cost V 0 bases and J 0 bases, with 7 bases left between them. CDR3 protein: CASSVVDSSYEQYF. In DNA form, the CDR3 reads TGTGCCAGCAGCGTAGTAGACAGCTCCTACGAGCAGTACTTC.

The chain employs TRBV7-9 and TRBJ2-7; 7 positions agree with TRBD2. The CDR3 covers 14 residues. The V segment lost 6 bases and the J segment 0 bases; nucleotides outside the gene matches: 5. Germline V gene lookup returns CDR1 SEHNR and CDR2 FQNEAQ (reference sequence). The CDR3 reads CASRATGGSYEQYF. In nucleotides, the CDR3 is TGTGCCAGCAGGGCCACGGGGGGCTCCTACGAGCAGTACTTC.

The CDR3 loop reads CASSLEPLRRTDTQYF. The CDR3 region has the DNA TGCGCCAGCAGCCTCGAACCACTACGACGCACAGATACGCAGTATTTT. The gene calls are TRBV4-3 and TRBJ2-3; no clear D gene. The CDR3 extends over 16 amino acids. V lost 4 bases to trimming and J lost 1 base, with 15 bases between them. The germline V gene encodes CDR1 LGHNA and CDR2 YSLEER.

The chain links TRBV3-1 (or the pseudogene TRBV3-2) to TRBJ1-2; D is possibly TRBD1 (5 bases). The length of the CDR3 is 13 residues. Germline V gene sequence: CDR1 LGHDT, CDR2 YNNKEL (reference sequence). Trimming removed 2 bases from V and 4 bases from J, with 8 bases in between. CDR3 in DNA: TGTGCCAGCAGCCAAACAGGTAGCTATGGCTACACCTTC. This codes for CASSQTGSYGYTF.

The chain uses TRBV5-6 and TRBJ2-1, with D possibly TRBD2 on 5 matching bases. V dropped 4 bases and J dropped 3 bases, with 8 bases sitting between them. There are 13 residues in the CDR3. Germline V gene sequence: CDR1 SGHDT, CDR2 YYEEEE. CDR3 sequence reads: CASSPGFYNEQFF. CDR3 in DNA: TGTGCCAGCAGCCCGGGGTTCTACAATGAGCAGTTCTTC.

The CDR3 loop reads CASSQDLGRNNQPQHF. CDR3 DNA sequence: TGTGCCAGCAGCCAAGATTTGGGGCGGAACAATCAGCCCCAGCATTTT. The gene calls are TRBV3-1 (or the pseudogene TRBV3-2) and TRBJ1-5; D possibly corresponds to TRBD1 (5 bases). Germline V gene data show CDR1 as LGHDT and CDR2 as YNNKEL (reference sequence). This CDR3 contains 16 residues. V lost 0 bases and J 3 bases, leaving 12 bases between the germline ends.

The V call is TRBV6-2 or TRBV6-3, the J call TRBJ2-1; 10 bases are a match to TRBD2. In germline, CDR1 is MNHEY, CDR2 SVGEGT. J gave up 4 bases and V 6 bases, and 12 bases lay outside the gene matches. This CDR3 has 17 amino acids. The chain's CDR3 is CASSRTGLATIYNEQFF. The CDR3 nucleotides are TGTGCCAGCAGCCGGACGGGACTAGCGACTATTTACAATGAGCAGTTCTTC.

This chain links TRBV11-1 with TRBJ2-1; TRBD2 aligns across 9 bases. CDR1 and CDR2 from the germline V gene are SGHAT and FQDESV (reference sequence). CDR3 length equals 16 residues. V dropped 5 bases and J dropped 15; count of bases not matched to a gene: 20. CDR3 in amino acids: CASSNLAGPKVPYRFF. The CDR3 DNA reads TGTGCCAGCAGCAACCTAGCGGGACCGAAGGTCCCCTATCGGTTCTTC.

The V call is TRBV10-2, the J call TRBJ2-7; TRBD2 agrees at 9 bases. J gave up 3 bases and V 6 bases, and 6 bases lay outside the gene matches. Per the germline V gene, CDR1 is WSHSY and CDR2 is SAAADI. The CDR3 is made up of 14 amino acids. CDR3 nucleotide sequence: TGCGCCAGCAGGGTGCGGGAGGGCCGCTACGAGCAGTACTTC. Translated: CASRVREGRYEQYF.

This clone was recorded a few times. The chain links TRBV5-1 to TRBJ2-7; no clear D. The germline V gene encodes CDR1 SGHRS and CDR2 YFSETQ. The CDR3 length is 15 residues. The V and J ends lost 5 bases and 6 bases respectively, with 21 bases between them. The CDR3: CASRYTTSGPAEQYF. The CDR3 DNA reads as TGCGCCAGCAGATATACAACCTCTGGGCCAGCCGAGCAGTACTTC.

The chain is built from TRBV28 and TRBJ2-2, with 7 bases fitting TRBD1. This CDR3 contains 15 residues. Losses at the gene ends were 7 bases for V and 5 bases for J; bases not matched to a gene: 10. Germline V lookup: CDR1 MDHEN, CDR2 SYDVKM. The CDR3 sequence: CASKRRGLRTGELFF. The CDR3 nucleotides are TGTGCCAGCAAGAGAAGGGGGCTTAGGACCGGGGAGCTGTTTTTT.